Below, one T cell receptor beta chain is given with its context. Trimming stripped 7 bases from V and 4 bases from J, with 13 bases between. This CDR3 has 13 residues. These data originate in a study of blood T cell repertoires in COVID-19. In the study overall: There were acute and convalescent COVID-19 samples, and they came from the United States, Italy and Spain. The analysed material was cDNA or gDNA that came from T cells, B-cell-depleted T cells, or PBMCs.

Source study methods: Estimation of nucleated cell counts relied on the amplification of reference gene primers. Profiled with immunoSEQ multiplex PCR; TCRdb holds only in-frame clones, not every one. V and J calls and clone size are given by that table; D and trimming were obtained from the DNA. The sample lists about 14,000 clones, over 70% occurring once. This sequence was found in a human donor in a cohort sampled during active COVID-19. The chain combines TRBV12-3 or TRBV12-4 with TRBJ1-2; D remains ambiguous. Source material: peripheral blood. DNA of the CDR3: TGTGCCAGCACCCTCCCTGGGAGCTATGGCTACACCTTC. It translates to CASTLPGSYGYTF.